This TCR beta chain is from a study of blood T cells in healthy people across ages. This clonotype was found many times. Sample-barcoded 5' priming and a J-beta primer mix drove a second PCR of 7 to 11 cycles. Using its own MiXCR run on the 5' RACE reads, TCRdb lists one record per CDR3 protein. The sample consists of 850,000 to 950,000 distinct CDR3 sequences, under 35% of them appearing once. Sequenced input: blood. The receptor comes from a woman older than 75 in good health.

The CDR3 region is CASRALDGEQFF. Written as DNA, the CDR3 is TGTGCCAGCCGGGCTTTGGACGGGGAGCAGTTCTTC. J is TRBJ2-1 and V is TRBV5-5; D remains unclear. Trimming cost V 7 bases and J 10 bases, with 15 bases left between them. Germline CDR1 SGHKS, CDR2 YYEKEE (reference sequence). The CDR3 contains 12 residues.